This TCR beta chain was documented in a study of cytomegalovirus exposure and HLA in healthy donors. V lost 5 bases to trimming and J lost 6 bases, with 16 bases between them. Germline assignment: CDR1 GTSNPN and CDR2 SVGIG (reference sequence). The CDR3 is 13 amino acids. Vbeta (60) and Jbeta (13) primers were used in the PCR. The assay was immunoSEQ multiplex PCR, and TCRdb's table has in-frame clones only and misses some. The sample lists roughly 220,000 clones, about 75% occurring once. The chain employs TRBV30 and TRBJ1-1; TRBD1 is a possible D gene (5 bases). The source material was PBMCs. The TCR was taken from a woman in her twenties or thirties in good health and CMV-seronegative. The CDR3 DNA reads as TGTGCCTGGCCCTTAGGGGTTGAAGCTGAAGCTTTCTTT. It specifies CAWPLGVEAEAFF.